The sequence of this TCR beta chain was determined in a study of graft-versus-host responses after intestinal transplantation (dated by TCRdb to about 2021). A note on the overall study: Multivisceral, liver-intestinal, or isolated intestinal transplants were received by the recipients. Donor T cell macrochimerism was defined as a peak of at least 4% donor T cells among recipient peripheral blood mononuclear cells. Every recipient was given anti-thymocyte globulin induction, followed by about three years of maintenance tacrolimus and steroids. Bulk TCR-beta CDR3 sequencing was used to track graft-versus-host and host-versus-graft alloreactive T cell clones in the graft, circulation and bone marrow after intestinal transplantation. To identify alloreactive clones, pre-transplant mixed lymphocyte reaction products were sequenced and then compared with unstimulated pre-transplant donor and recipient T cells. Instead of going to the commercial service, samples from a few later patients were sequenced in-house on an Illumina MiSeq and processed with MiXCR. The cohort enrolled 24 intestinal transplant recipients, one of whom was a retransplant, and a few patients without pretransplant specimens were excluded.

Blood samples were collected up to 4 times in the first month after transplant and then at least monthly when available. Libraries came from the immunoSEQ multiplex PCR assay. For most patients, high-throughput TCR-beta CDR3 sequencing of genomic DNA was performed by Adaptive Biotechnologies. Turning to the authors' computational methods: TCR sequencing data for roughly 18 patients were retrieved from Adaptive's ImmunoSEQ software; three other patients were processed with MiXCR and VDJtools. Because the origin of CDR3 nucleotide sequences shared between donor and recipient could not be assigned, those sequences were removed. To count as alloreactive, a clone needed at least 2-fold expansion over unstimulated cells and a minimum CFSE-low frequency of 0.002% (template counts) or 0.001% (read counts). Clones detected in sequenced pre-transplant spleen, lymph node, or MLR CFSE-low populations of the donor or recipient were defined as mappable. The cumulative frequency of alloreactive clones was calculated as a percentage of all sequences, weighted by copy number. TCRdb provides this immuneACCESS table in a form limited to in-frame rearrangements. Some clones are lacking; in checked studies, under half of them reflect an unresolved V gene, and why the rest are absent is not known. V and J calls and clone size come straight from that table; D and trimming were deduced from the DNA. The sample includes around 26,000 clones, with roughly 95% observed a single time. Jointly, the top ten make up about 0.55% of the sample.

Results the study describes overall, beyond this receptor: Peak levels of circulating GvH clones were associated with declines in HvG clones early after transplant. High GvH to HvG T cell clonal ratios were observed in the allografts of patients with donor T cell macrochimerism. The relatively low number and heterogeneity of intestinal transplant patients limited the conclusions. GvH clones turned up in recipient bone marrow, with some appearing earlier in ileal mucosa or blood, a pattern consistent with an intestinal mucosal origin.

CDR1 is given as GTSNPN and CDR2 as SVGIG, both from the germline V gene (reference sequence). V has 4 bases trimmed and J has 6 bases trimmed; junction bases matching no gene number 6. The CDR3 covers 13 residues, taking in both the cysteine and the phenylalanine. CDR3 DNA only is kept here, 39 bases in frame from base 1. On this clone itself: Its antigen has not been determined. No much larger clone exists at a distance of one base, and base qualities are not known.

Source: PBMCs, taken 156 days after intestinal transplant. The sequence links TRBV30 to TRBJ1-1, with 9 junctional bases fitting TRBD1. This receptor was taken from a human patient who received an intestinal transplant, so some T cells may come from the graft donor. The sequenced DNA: TGTGCCTGGACCGGGACAGGGCCCCCTGAAGCTTTCTTT. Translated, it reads CAWTGTGPPEAFF.